Listed below are T cell receptor beta chains from one sample, sequenced in a study of T-cell memory formation after mild COVID-19. Each CDR3 protein is one row after TCRdb ran MiXCR on the 5' RACE reads. The sample has just over 150,000 distinct CDR3 sequences, roughly 31% seen once. The sequencing sample was made of PBMCs or a T cell subset sorted from them (not recorded which). Every receptor here comes from an adult woman who had mild COVID-19 (a few samples of this study predate the infection). Cell type and time point are not known. Each CDR3 is given with its conserved first and last residue. D genes are given only for firm matches. Size values are once, few and many counts, or a class for expanded clones, and some rows have none.

clone size: -; J gene: TRBJ1-1; D gene: -; V gene: TRBV30; CDR3 DNA: TGTGCCTGGTCCTGGGGAGGCGTGAACACTGAAGCTTTCTTT; CDR3 protein: CAWSWGGVNTEAFF
clone size: few; J gene: TRBJ1-4; D gene: -; V gene: TRBV7-9; CDR3 DNA: TGTGCCAGCAGCTTAGGGGGGGCAGAACGTGAAAAACTGTTTTTT; CDR3 protein: CASSLGGAEREKLFF
clone size: -; J gene: TRBJ1-1; D gene: -; V gene: TRBV24-1; CDR3 DNA: TGTGCCACCAGTGATTTGGAGGGAGGTGAAGCTTTCTTT; CDR3 protein: CATSDLEGGEAFF
clone size: few; J gene: TRBJ1-1; D gene: -; V gene: TRBV7-8; CDR3 DNA: TGTGCCAGCAGCTTAGAGTCGGTCGGGGGGACTGAAGCTTTCTTT; CDR3 protein: CASSLESVGGTEAFF
clone size: -; J gene: TRBJ2-7; D gene: -; V gene: TRBV12-3/TRBV12-4; CDR3 DNA: TGTGCCAGCAGAAAGACGGGAACCTACGAGCAGTACTTC; CDR3 protein: CASRKTGTYEQYF
clone size: few; J gene: TRBJ2-3; D gene: TRBD2; V gene: TRBV9; CDR3 DNA: TGTGCCAGCAGCGTAGAGGGAGGGGATACGCAGTATTTT; CDR3 protein: CASSVEGGDTQYF
clone size: -; J gene: TRBJ1-1; D gene: -; V gene: TRBV7-9; CDR3 DNA: TGTGCCAGCAGCTTTGGGAACAAGAAAGCTTTCTTT; CDR3 protein: CASSFGNKKAFF
clone size: -; J gene: TRBJ2-3; D gene: -; V gene: TRBV27; CDR3 DNA: TGTGCCAGCAGTTTCGCGGGATTCCTAGGAAGCACAGATACGCAGTATTTT; CDR3 protein: CASSFAGFLGSTDTQYF
clone size: once; J gene: TRBJ1-5; D gene: -; V gene: TRBV19; CDR3 DNA: TGTGCCAGTAGTATTTTGGGGAGCAATCAGCCCCAGCATTTT; CDR3 protein: CASSILGSNQPQHF
clone size: -; J gene: TRBJ2-2; D gene: TRBD1; V gene: TRBV7-8; CDR3 DNA: TGTGCCAGCAGCCGCGGGACAGGGAGGAACACCGGGGAGCTGTTTTTT; CDR3 protein: CASSRGTGRNTGELFF
clone size: -; J gene: TRBJ2-5; D gene: -; V gene: TRBV18; CDR3 DNA: TGTGCCAGCTCCCACAAGACAGGAAGCCAAGAGACCCAGTACTTC; CDR3 protein: CASSHKTGSQETQYF